This T cell receptor beta chain was identified during a study of cytomegalovirus exposure and HLA in healthy donors listed by TCRdb under 2017. Background on the whole study: An earlier analysis of 550 to 700 of the donors reported roughly 300 Gb of sequence data and 117 million unique TCR beta sequences from approximately 180 million T cells. An early release covering over 500 HLA-typed donors comprised approximately 300 gigabases of sequencing data and about 90 million unique TCR sequences. The genetic ancestry cluster associated with self-reported Caucasian donors included roughly 84% of the roughly 400 genotyped donors. The study aimed to test whether signatures of past pathogen exposure could be identified by cataloging public T cell receptors. The study profiled the T cell repertoires of 500 to 800 subjects by immunosequencing and related them to cytomegalovirus serostatus. Besides the first cohort of 550 to 750 subjects, a separate validation cohort made up of some 110 different subjects was used. The study combined high-throughput TCR immunosequencing, statistical association of individual TCRs with disease status, and machine learning to predict cytomegalovirus infection status. A later analysis re-examined previously published TCR beta repertoires from several hundred donors and added high-resolution HLA genotyping to investigate patterns of TCR occurrence. Rather than drawing on any new phenotypic data, the later analysis identified candidate immune exposures from TCR beta sequences and the way those sequences occurred across donors. In an earlier analysis of a few hundred of the donors, high-throughput TCR beta sequencing was used to judge whether each TCR beta V gene segment behaved as functional or pseudogenic. Donor age, sex, ethnicity and CMV serostatus were collected together with the repertoire data. A later genetic analysis took genome-wide SNP genotypes for about three fifths of the 666 donors and used that subset as a discovery cohort. Every discovery cohort repertoire had been produced on one sequencing platform. HLA typing included class I and class II loci at four-digit resolution. The number of typed donors differed by locus: 629-630 for A, B, C, DRB1 and DQB1; roughly 510 for DQA1; fewer than 610 for DPA1; and roughly 470 for DPB1. Roughly 5 DR-DQ haplotypes were treated as single units for association and clustering because of strong linkage in the cohort. Across around 400 genotyped donors of the cohort, an average of about 240,000 unique TCR beta nucleotide sequences per donor were sequenced, and roughly 17% of those sequences were non-productive. The paper's findings and limits, for the study overall: An earlier analysis of some 560 of the donors showed that most TCR beta V segments appeared in productive rearrangements either about 90% or about 30% of the time, which broadly matched IMGT annotations. Across donors, most TCR sequences were observed very rarely, whereas some public TCRs were present in many individuals. In this cohort, only TCR beta chains were sequenced, and detectable features were limited by the absence of alpha or paired-chain data. In a later analysis, HLA-associated TCR beta chains were found to be more clonally expanded and to have lower generation probabilities than equally common non-associated chains. For the cohort, immune exposure information was limited to CMV serostatus. A later analysis reported that several top co-occurrence clusters appeared linked to parvovirus B19, influenza, CMV and Epstein-Barr virus. A cluster of highly shared sequence variants was judged likely to be a technical artifact of the sequencing pipeline. A later analysis found that most CMV-associated TCR beta chains appeared HLA-restricted, with HLA associations seemingly driven largely by CMV exposure. Because counts were too low, fewer than 20 rarely observed V segments, including chromosome 9 orphons, were excluded from the earlier analysis of about 500 of the donors. A few of the identified cytomegalovirus-associated TCR beta chains were confirmed in vitro to be specific for cytomegalovirus antigens. At a false discovery rate of 0.05, a later analysis linked approximately 18,000 TCR beta sequences to specific HLA alleles. A total of fewer than 200 TCR beta chains were listed by the study as associated with cytomegalovirus. Compared with the roughly 700-donor mean, donors in an Asian-associated ancestry cluster had fewer N-insertions in productive TCRs, according to a later genetic analysis. When HLA alleles, especially DR and DQ, strongly co-occurred, TCR associations were difficult to assign to individual alleles. A further reported finding was that TCR beta sequences accurately predicted the HLA-A and HLA-B alleles for most subjects in the first cohort. Cytomegalovirus status was reported to be diagnosed by the classifier with high specificity and sensitivity in both the original and validation cohorts. The presence/absence analyses assumed that sequencing depth was roughly uniform across donors, and that assumption may not be true. Linkage disequilibrium might explain the correlated functional status among segregating V segments, but an unknown experimental factor could not be excluded. The authors suggested that the approach could potentially be generalized to other disease states and immunological phenotypes. A later genetic analysis associated a missense DCLRE1C variant with V-gene and J-gene trimming of TCR beta chains, and an independent cohort replicated the association. Because some donors lacked HLA typing at each locus, the association tests relied only on the typed subset. Some IMGT-functional V segments, including TRBV6-2 and TRBV6-3, could not be distinguished by the 87-base-pair reads and were therefore excluded. A later analysis found that TCR association rates varied across HLA loci, with DRB1 alleles showing the most associated TCRs and HLA-C alleles the fewest.

A remark on this clone: Its antigen is currently not known. The record has no base qualities; no much larger clone is one base away.

The cohort was made up of approximately 700 healthy bone marrow donors. All cohort members were sampled while nominally healthy, although unrecorded immune exposures were likely present. The donor tested CMV seronegative, placing the donor among the approximately 360 seronegative members of the cohort. Each donor provided a peripheral blood sample, and peripheral blood mononuclear cells were used for TCR beta sequencing. Genomic DNA was extracted from the blood cell samples with the Qiagen DNeasy Blood Extraction Kit. Libraries were built with the immunoSEQ multiplex PCR assay. A mixture of 60 forward primers for TCR Vbeta segments and 13 reverse primers for TCR Jbeta segments was used in the multiplex PCR. A multiplex PCR assay on genomic DNA amplified the CDR3 region of rearranged TCR beta genes. Amplified TCR beta libraries were sequenced as 87-base-pair reads on the Illumina HiSeq System. The source study handled its data this way. A later analysis tallied 75 million to 95 million unique TCR beta chains across the 550 to 850 repertoires, and approximately 12 million of those chains were shared by two or more donors. A nearest-neighbor algorithm error-corrected the raw reads and collapsed the reads into unique sequences, merging closely related sequences to remove PCR and sequencing errors. V, D and J gene segments were assigned by aligning CDR3 sequences to IMGT reference sequences. For a sequence to be retained, a match of at least six nucleotides was required to both a V gene segment and a J gene segment. Rearrangements were classified as productive when the CDR3 lacked stop codons and remained in frame with V and J, and all other rearrangements were classified as non-productive. CDR3 was defined according to IMGT convention as the region running from the second conserved V-encoded cysteine to the conserved J-encoded phenylalanine. In an earlier analysis of more than 550 of the donors, sequences lacking an unambiguous match to a single V gene segment were excluded. An earlier analysis of just under 600 of the donors called V segments functional above 56.7% productive rearrangements and segregating when the between-donor standard deviation exceeded 5%. A statistical classification framework was built to diagnose cytomegalovirus status from the catalog of TCR beta chain sequences. V and J gene assignment, in a later analysis, came from comparing TCR nucleotide sequences with IMGT/GENE-DB human TR gene sequences. Using the TCRdist pipeline, a later analysis assigned CDR3 sequences along with most-parsimonious VDJ recombination scenarios. A later analysis defined each TCR beta chain by its CDR3 amino acid sequence plus V-gene family, and excluded reads lacking a unique V-gene family. As a way to deal with suspected cross-contamination and a sequencing artifact, a later analysis dropped 450 to 600 nucleotide sequences that were highly shared and had low generation probability. A later analysis calculated a clonal expansion index for each public chain from normalized within-repertoire ranks of inferred template counts. A later analysis computed generation probabilities with a VDJ recombination model fitted to out-of-frame rearrangements, and checked the results against IGoR. Hypergeometric tests were used in a later analysis to score TCR-TCR, TCR-HLA and TCR-CMV co-occurrence, with a repertoire-size bias correction applied to the TCR pairs. False discovery rates were estimated in a later analysis by permuting HLA or CMV assignments 20 times. In a later analysis, co-occurring TCRs were grouped with DBSCAN, and TCRdist sequence similarity was added when clustering was performed within HLA-allele-positive subsets. Co-occurrence clustering excluded repertoires with fewer than 30,000 or more than 120,000 public chains, plus five with anomalous nucleotide sharing. As stored in TCRdb, this immuneACCESS dataset retains in-frame rearrangements with V and J assigned. A fraction of the clones does not appear; measured against another copy, unresolved V genes explain less than half of the discrepancy, and the remainder lacks a known reason. V and J calls and clone size are given by that table; D and trimming were obtained from the DNA. Within this sample are about 150,000 clones, with around 77% of them counted one time only. Of the sample, about 1.6% falls within the top ten clones.

CDR1 SEHNR and CDR2 FQNEAQ were looked up in the germline V gene (reference sequence). The CDR3 sequence holds 13 residues, the cysteine and phenylalanine included. Just the 39-base CDR3 DNA is kept, in frame starting at base 1. Relative to germline, V is 5 bases shorter and J is 7 bases shorter, with 12 bases between their ends. The source is a man aged 35-49 years in good health and CMV-seronegative. The sample was PBMCs. The sequence links TRBV7-9 to TRBJ2-1; the D gene remains uncertain. This receptor carries the CDR3 CASSPNLINEQFF. In nucleotide form, the sequence is TGTGCCAGCAGCCCTAACCTGATAAATGAGCAGTTCTTC.